The 19 T cell receptor beta chains in this list originate from one sample, sequenced in a study of neurological immune-mediated disorders. TCRdb re-derived calls from the 5' RACE reads in MiXCR, one entry per CDR3 protein. The table has tens of thousands of distinct CDR3 sequences, 6% to 7.5% seen once; the top ten hold 5.7%. Sequenced material: CD4+ T cells from blood. These receptors came from a man aged 45 to 65 in good health.

In its sample, this clonotype was seen many times. The gene calls are TRBV20-1 and TRBJ2-7; 11 nucleotides match TRBD2. The V segment lost 3 bases and the J segment 4 bases; nucleotides outside the gene matches: 2. Germline V lookup: CDR1 DFQATT, CDR2 SNEGSKA (reference sequence). CDR3 length equals 13 residues. The CDR3 nucleotides read TGCAGTGCTAGCCGGACTAGCGGGTACGAGCAGTACTTC. Protein: CSASRTSGYEQYF.

This clonotype was recorded at least ten times. This chain joins TRBV5-1 and TRBJ2-7, with D possibly matching TRBD2 (5 bases). The germline V and J ends were trimmed by 4 bases and 4 bases, with 12 bases remaining between them. The CDR3 is 13 residues long. The V gene's germline CDR1 is SGHRS and CDR2 YFSETQ. The chain's CDR3 is CASSSNTGYEQYF. CDR3 bases: TGCGCCAGCAGCAGTAACACGGGGTACGAGCAGTACTTC.

This clonotype was observed many times. In DNA, the CDR3 is TGCAGTGCTAGAGAGAGAGGGACAGGGCGAGGCACTGAAGCTTTCTTT. Residues: CSARERGTGRGTEAFF. The chain combines TRBV20-1 with TRBJ1-1, with 9 bases lining up with TRBD1. The ends lost 0 bases at V and 4 bases at J; junction bases unmatched: 9. CDR1 and CDR2 (germline): DFQATT, SNEGSKA (reference sequence). This CDR3 has 16 residues.

This chain links TRBV4-1 with TRBJ2-2; D ambiguous. CDR3 size: 16 residues. Germline V lookup: CDR1 MGHRA, CDR2 YSYEKL. V lost 0 bases to trimming and J lost 6 bases, with 14 bases between them. The CDR3 protein is CASSQEGSPAAGELFF. The CDR3 DNA sequence: TGCGCCAGCAGCCAAGAAGGTTCTCCGGCGGCCGGGGAGCTGTTTTTT.

This clonotype was counted ten times or more. The chain employs TRBV12-3 or TRBV12-4 and TRBJ2-3; D is undetermined. Trimming took 2 bases from V and 2 from J, leaving 8 bases between them. The CDR3 covers 14 residues. The DNA of the CDR3 is TGTGCCAGCAGTTTAAGGCAGAACACAGATACGCAGTATTTT. It is translated as CASSLRQNTDTQYF.

This clonotype appeared many times. This chain links TRBV20-1 with TRBJ2-5; no clear D gene. Germline V gene sequence: CDR1 DFQATT, CDR2 SNEGSKA (reference sequence). The V end lost 3 bases, the J end lost 5 bases, and 7 bases lay between the germline ends. The CDR3 runs to 11 residues. The CDR3 here is CSASAKETQYF. Here the CDR3 DNA reads TGCAGTGCTAGTGCCAAGGAGACCCAGTACTTC.

The chain uses TRBV12-3 or TRBV12-4 and TRBJ2-2, with D possibly being TRBD1 or TRBD2 (5 bases each). CDR3 length: 14 amino acids. Trimming stripped 8 bases from V and 6 bases from J, with 16 bases between. The CDR3 loop is CASVGTHGAGELFF. For the CDR3, the DNA is TGTGCCAGCGTTGGGACCCACGGGGCCGGGGAGCTGTTTTTT.

The genes are TRBV20-1 and TRBJ2-3; D possibly matches TRBD1 or TRBD2 (6 bases each). Trimming left V 6 bases short and J 5 bases short, with 21 bases between. This CDR3 is 15 amino acids long. Germline CDR1 is DFQATT and CDR2 is SNEGSKA (reference sequence). CDR3 bases: TGCAGTGCCTCTTGGGCGGGACACAGGATAGATACGCAGTATTTT. This translates into CSASWAGHRIDTQYF.

This clonotype was picked up many times. The V and J genes are TRBV20-1 and TRBJ1-2, with 7 positions matching TRBD1. Looked up from germline, CDR1 is DFQATT and CDR2 is SNEGSKA (reference sequence). CDR3 length: 12 amino acids. V dropped 5 bases and J dropped 7; count of bases not matched to a gene: 7. The CDR3 protein is CSAHTGVGGYTF. The CDR3 DNA reads as TGCAGTGCTCACACAGGGGTTGGTGGCTACACCTTC.

This chain's CDR3 is CASRPTGEGTYEQYF. For the CDR3, the DNA is TGTGCCAGCAGGCCTACAGGGGAAGGTACCTACGAGCAGTACTTC. This chain connects TRBV6-1 to TRBJ2-7, with 7 bases fitting TRBD1. This CDR3 region has 15 residues. Trimming at V came to 6 bases and at J to 2 bases, leaving 10 bases not matched to a gene. From germline, CDR1 is MNHNS and CDR2 SASEGT.

This clonotype was counted at least ten times. CDR3 amino acids: CAISEGQGSYNEQFF. The CDR3 DNA sequence: TGTGCCATCAGTGAAGGTCAGGGATCCTACAATGAGCAGTTCTTC. The chain carries TRBV10-3 and TRBJ2-1; tentative D call: TRBD1 (5 bases). V was pared by 3 bases and J by 1 base, with 10 bases between. Germline V CDR1 and CDR2: ENHRY, SYGVKD. This CDR3 region has 15 residues.

The sample holds many counts of this clonotype. J is TRBJ2-3 and V is TRBV15, with 7 bases lining up with TRBD2. The CDR3 is 17 residues long. Germline V lookup: CDR1 LNHNV, CDR2 YYDKDF (reference sequence). The junction had 12 bases not matched to a gene; V was cut back by 6 bases and J by 0 bases. Here the CDR3 DNA reads TGTGCCACCAGAGGGAGCGGGTTTAGCGGGAGCACAGATACGCAGTATTTT. It specifies CATRGSGFSGSTDTQYF.

In this sample, this clonotype turned up many times. J is TRBJ2-3 and V is TRBV4-1; D call uncertain. The CDR3 extends over 15 amino acids. CDR1 is MGHRA, CDR2 YSYEKL, per germline. The ends were cut back, 0 bases at V and 3 bases at J, with 10 bases in the middle. As DNA, the CDR3 is TGCGCCAGCAGCCAAGACTCGGCGGTTACAGATACGCAGTATTTT. Translated, it gives CASSQDSAVTDTQYF.

This clonotype was counted many times. The gene calls are TRBV5-1 and TRBJ1-1; D not resolved. Deletions cut 1 base from V and 5 bases from J, with 12 bases between. Germline CDR1 SGHRS, CDR2 YFSETQ. There are 14 residues in the CDR3. The CDR3 bases are TGCGCCAGCAGCTTGACGGGGATCACTACTGAAGCTTTCTTT. It is translated as CASSLTGITTEAFF.

There are many counts of this clonotype. V gene TRBV29-1 combines with J gene TRBJ1-1; no definite D call. The V end was cut by 6 bases, the J end by 0 bases, with 14 bases between. There are 14 residues in the CDR3. Germline V lookup: CDR1 SQVTM, CDR2 ANQGSEA. The CDR3 DNA sequence: TGCAGCGTGCGGGTGTCGGAGGTGAACACTGAAGCTTTCTTT. Translating gives CSVRVSEVNTEAFF.

This clonotype came up many times. The CDR3 protein is CASSFTGFQPQHF. Written as DNA, the CDR3 is TGTGCCAGCAGTTTCACGGGGTTTCAGCCCCAGCATTTT. The rearrangement uses TRBV28 and TRBJ1-5; D remains unclear. The V and J ends lost 3 bases and 6 bases respectively, with 9 bases between them. CDR1 is MDHEN, CDR2 SYDVKM, per germline. CDR3 size: 13 residues.

This clonotype was picked up many times. The rearrangement links TRBV5-6 to TRBJ2-2, with 10 nucleotides matching TRBD1. Germline V gives CDR1 SGHDT, CDR2 YYEEEE. V trimming: 7 bases; J trimming: 13 bases; junction bases outside the gene matches: 10. This CDR3 has 13 amino acids. CDR3 in DNA: TGTGCCAGCTCGGGACAGGGGCTCCCGCGGCTGTTTTTT. Protein: CASSGQGLPRLFF.

In this sample, this clonotype turned up many times. The V call is TRBV5-1, the J call TRBJ2-3; D is undetermined. Germline loops: CDR1 SGHRS, CDR2 YFSETQ. The CDR3 consists of 15 residues. Trimming took 0 bases from V and 1 from J, leaving 9 bases between them. The CDR3 sequence is CASSLAGWGTDTQYF. The CDR3 bases are TGCGCCAGCAGCTTGGCAGGCTGGGGCACAGATACGCAGTATTTT.

In this sample, this clonotype turned up many times. The gene calls are TRBV20-1 and TRBJ2-5; the D gene is possibly TRBD1 (5 bases). V was trimmed by 0 bases and J by 3 bases, leaving 17 bases between them. The CDR3 length is 16 residues. The V gene's germline CDR1 is DFQATT and CDR2 SNEGSKA (reference sequence). CDR3: CSARDIRGPLKETQYF. The CDR3 region has the DNA TGCAGTGCTAGAGATATAAGGGGCCCGTTAAAAGAGACCCAGTACTTC.